A selection of T cell receptor beta chains follows, all from one sample in a study of patients and donors after allogeneic stem cell transplantation. TCRdb used MiXCR to reprocess the RT-PCR reads, holding one entry per CDR3 protein. The sample carries some 960,000 distinct CDR3 sequences, around 17% recorded once. Material: blood, either unsorted or a sorted T cell fraction (not recorded which). These receptors were obtained from a human donor who was either an allogeneic HSCT recipient or a stem cell or donor lymphocyte infusion donor (not recorded which). It is not recorded whose cells these are; they may come from a transplant donor. The CDR3 runs from the conserved cysteine through the conserved F or W. A D gene is named only where the DNA matches it firmly. The size field is filled for only some rows; it gives once, few, many or a size class.

v_gene,len,j_gene,abundance,d_gene,CDR3nt,CDR3aa
TRBV5-6,12,TRBJ2-7,few,.,TGTGCCAGCAGCCTCAGGGACGTCGAGCAGTACTTC,CASSLRDVEQYF
TRBV9,14,TRBJ2-1,.,TRBD1,TGTGCCAGCAGCGTCGGGACAGAGAACAATGAGCAGTTCTTC,CASSVGTENNEQFF
TRBV7-9,14,TRBJ1-2,few,TRBD1,TGTGCCAGCAGCCCCCGGGACAGGGTGAATGGCTACACCTTC,CASSPRDRVNGYTF
TRBV12-3/TRBV12-4,19,TRBJ2-3,.,.,TGTGCCAGCAGTTCTCTGTATGTGGGAAGACCCGAGGGGACAGATACGCAGTATTTT,CASSSLYVGRPEGTDTQYF
TRBV5-1,15,TRBJ2-2,.,TRBD1,TGCGCCAGCAGCTTGAGAGGGGGCCACACCGGGGAGCTGTTTTTT,CASSLRGGHTGELFF
TRBV7-2,14,TRBJ2-3,many,.,TGTGCCAGCAGCTTAGGAACCCGCACAGATACGCAGTATTTT,CASSLGTRTDTQYF
TRBV5-6,14,TRBJ2-7,few,TRBD2,TGTGCCAGTGGGCGTAGCGGGGGGGTTTACGAGCAGTACTTC,CASGRSGGVYEQYF
TRBV29-1,18,TRBJ2-1,.,TRBD2,TGCAGCGTTCGGGAGGGGCTAGCGGGAGCCACCCCCTACAATGAGCAGTTCTTC,CSVREGLAGATPYNEQFF
TRBV7-9,14,TRBJ1-5,few,.,TGTGCCAGCAGCTTCGGGACGAGCAATCAGCCCCAGCATTTT,CASSFGTSNQPQHF
TRBV5-1,18,TRBJ2-3,.,TRBD2,TGCGCCAGCAGCCCGCGGACTAGCGGGAGGGCCACCACAGATACGCAGTATTTT,CASSPRTSGRATTDTQYF
TRBV27,19,TRBJ1-6,few,TRBD1,TGTGCCAGCAGTTTATATCGGGACAGTTATCTCTCCTATAATTCACCCCTCCACTTT,CASSLYRDSYLSYNSPLHF
TRBV15,18,TRBJ1-5,.,TRBD1,TGTGCCACCAGCAGTCGAGGGGGCGCGGAATTGGGCAATCAGCCCCAGCATTTT,CATSSRGGAELGNQPQHF
TRBV5-1,16,TRBJ2-1,.,TRBD2,TGCGCCAGCAGCCTGCGGACTAGCGGAGGTCTGAATGAGCAGTTCTTC,CASSLRTSGGLNEQFF
TRBV4-1,13,TRBJ2-3,many,.,TGCGCCAGCAGCCAGGAAGGGGCTAGAGTGCAGTATTTT,CASSQEGARVQYF
TRBV3-1,15,TRBJ1-5,few,TRBD1,TGTGCCAGCAGCCAGCCTACAGGGGAAAATCAGCCCCAGCATTTT,CASSQPTGENQPQHF
TRBV7-2,16,TRBJ2-5,few,TRBD1,TGTGCCAGCAGCTTACTAAGACAGGGGGCGAATTGGACCCAGTACTTC,CASSLLRQGANWTQYF
TRBV12-3/TRBV12-4,18,TRBJ2-5,.,TRBD2,TGTGCCAGCAGTTTAGGGAGCGGGAGGGATTCGGTCCGGGAGACCCAGTACTTC,CASSLGSGRDSVRETQYF
TRBV20-1,15,TRBJ1-2,.,.,TGCAGTGCTAGTGGGTGGACAGACAATAACTATGGCTACACCTTC,CSASGWTDNNYGYTF
TRBV15,14,TRBJ1-2,few,.,TGTGCCACCAGCAGAGGAAAGGACGGAATTGGCTACACCTTC,CATSRGKDGIGYTF
TRBV29-1,13,TRBJ2-7,.,.,TGCAGCGTGGCACATCTCGCCTCCTACGAGCAGTACTTC,CSVAHLASYEQYF
TRBV7-2,15,TRBJ1-4,.,.,TGTGCCAGCAGCTCTCATTCTAGGGGTGGTGAAAAACTGTTTTTT,CASSSHSRGGEKLFF
TRBV20-1,14,TRBJ2-3,.,.,TGCAGTGCAATCGTGGCGGGTAGCACAGATACGCAGTATTTT,CSAIVAGSTDTQYF
TRBV20-1,16,TRBJ2-1,.,.,TGCAGTGCTAGACCCAAGCCAGGGGAGGGTTCCAATGAGCAGTTCTTC,CSARPKPGEGSNEQFF
TRBV9,15,TRBJ2-7,.,TRBD2,TGTGCCAGCAGCGTGCGGGCTAGCGGGAGTCGGGAGCAGTACTTC,CASSVRASGSREQYF
TRBV29-1,15,TRBJ2-2,many,TRBD1,TGCAGCGTTGAATACAGGGGGTCGAACACCGGGGAGCTGTTTTTT,CSVEYRGSNTGELFF